Each of the 29 T cell receptor beta chains below was sequenced from the same sample in a study of CD8 T cells in Susac syndrome. RNA amounts of about 0.5 to 1 ug underwent reverse transcription with random hexamers. TCRdb analysed the immunoSEQ multiplex PCR reads with MiXCR anew, one entry per CDR3 protein. The sample lists roughly 200,000 distinct CDR3 sequences; around 95% were seen once. What was sequenced was CD4+ T cells from PBMCs. These receptors were obtained from a human donor with multiple sclerosis.

The genes are TRBV6-4 and TRBJ2-1; possibly TRBD1 for D (5 bases). Germline CDR1 is MRHNA and CDR2 is SNTAGT. Deletions cut 6 bases from V and 8 bases from J, with 14 bases between. This CDR3 has 13 residues. The chain's CDR3 is CASSPNWGDEQFF. The CDR3 DNA reads as TGTGCCAGCAGCCCCAACTGGGGCGATGAGCAGTTCTTC.

The rearrangement links TRBV6-6 to TRBJ1-5; TRBD1 aligns across 7 bases. There are 13 residues in the CDR3. Germline CDR1 and CDR2: MNHNY and SVGAGI (reference sequence). V was clipped by 8 bases and J by 5 bases; unmatched bases: 6. CDR3 amino acids: CASGDSTHQPQHF. In DNA form, the CDR3 reads TGTGCCAGCGGGGACAGCACCCATCAGCCCCAGCATTTT.

This chain joins TRBV20-1 and TRBJ1-2; 9 bases fit TRBD1. After removal of 5 bases from V and 5 bases from J, the junction contained 6 bases not matched to a gene. CDR1 is DFQATT and CDR2 is SNEGSKA in the germline V gene (reference sequence). The CDR3 spans 13 residues. The CDR3 sequence: CSAASGTGYGYTF. The DNA of the CDR3 is TGCAGTGCTGCGAGCGGGACAGGGTATGGCTACACCTTC.

J is TRBJ2-3 and V is TRBV15; 13 bases line up with TRBD2. The junction had 10 bases not matched to a gene; V was cut back by 3 bases and J by 1 base. CDR1 is LNHNV, CDR2 YYDKDF, per germline (reference sequence). This CDR3 has 19 amino acids. The CDR3 DNA reads as TGTGCCACCAGCAGTCTCAGCCGACTAGCGGGGGGCCGCACAGATACGCAGTATTTT. Translating gives CATSSLSRLAGGRTDTQYF.

This chain uses TRBV20-1 with TRBJ2-5; 11 positions agree with TRBD2. Looked up from germline, CDR1 is DFQATT and CDR2 is SNEGSKA (reference sequence). The CDR3 extends over 15 amino acids. Trimming cost V 0 bases and J 4 bases; bases outside gene matches: 4. CDR3 sequence: CSARDILAGVETQYF. The DNA for the CDR3 is TGCAGTGCTAGAGATATACTAGCGGGGGTAGAGACCCAGTACTTC.

The rearrangement joins TRBV6-2 or TRBV6-3 to TRBJ2-5; 8 bases align to TRBD1. Germline lookup yields CDR1 MNHEY and CDR2 SVGEGT. The CDR3 has 13 residues. J was trimmed by 14 bases and V by 0 bases; bases with no gene match: 8. CDR3 nucleotide sequence: TGTGCCAGCAGTTACTCGAGGGGACAGGAGTGCTACTTC. Translating it yields CASSYSRGQECYF.

CDR3 residues: CASGEQGKRPNEQFF. DNA of the CDR3: TGTGCCAGCGGGGAACAGGGGAAGCGGCCTAATGAGCAGTTCTTC. V gene TRBV12-3 or TRBV12-4 combines with J gene TRBJ2-1, with 7 nucleotides matching TRBD1. The V and J ends lost 8 bases and 7 bases, in that order; junction bases with no gene match: 14. CDR3 length: 15 residues.

The chain has TRBV15 and TRBJ1-2; possibly TRBD1 for D (5 bases). CDR1 is LNHNV, CDR2 YYDKDF, per germline (reference sequence). The CDR3 has 16 residues. V was shortened by 1 base and J by 3 bases, with 15 bases between the two germline ends. DNA of the CDR3: TGTGCCACCAGCAGAGGGTTGAGGAGGGGCGACTATGGCTACACCTTC. Encoded protein: CATSRGLRRGDYGYTF.

The chain has TRBV9 and TRBJ2-1, with TRBD2 as a possible D gene (5 bases). The CDR3 is 17 amino acids. CDR1 and CDR2 (germline): SGDLS, YYNGEE. The ends were cut back, 3 bases at V and 4 bases at J, with 20 bases in the middle. This CDR3 is CASSDRGGDPRYNEQFF. CDR3 DNA sequence: TGTGCCAGCAGCGATAGAGGAGGAGATCCGCGATACAATGAGCAGTTCTTC. Drawing the rest from reference TRBV9 and TRBJ2-1, the complete variable domain is DSGVTQTPKHLITATGQRVTLRCSPRSGDLSVYWYQQSLDQGLQFLIQYYNGEERAKGNILERFSAQQFPDLHSELNLSSLELGDSALYFCASSDRGGDPRYNEQFFGPGTRLTVL.

The genes are TRBV30 and TRBJ1-3; D is uncertain. CDR3 length: 14 residues. The V gene's germline CDR1 is GTSNPN and CDR2 SVGIG (reference sequence). V gave up 0 bases and J gave up 2 bases, with 8 bases separating them. The CDR3 sequence: CAWSVYGPGNTIYF. CDR3 DNA sequence: TGTGCCTGGAGTGTTTACGGTCCTGGAAACACCATATATTTT.

The gene calls are TRBV27 and TRBJ2-1; TRBD1 is a possible D gene (6 bases). Germline lookup yields CDR1 MNHEY and CDR2 SMNVEV (reference sequence). V lost 3 bases and J lost 6, with 9 bases in between. The CDR3 loop spans 13 amino acids. CDR3 sequence: CASSLGQLNEQFF. For the CDR3, the DNA is TGTGCCAGCAGTTTGGGACAACTCAATGAGCAGTTCTTC.

The chain has TRBV20-1 and TRBJ1-1; perhaps TRBD1 as D (6 bases). Trimming took off 1 base at V and 6 bases at J, with 9 bases between the two ends. Per the germline V gene, CDR1 is DFQATT and CDR2 is SNEGSKA (reference sequence). This CDR3 has 12 amino acids. The CDR3 DNA sequence: TGCAGTGCTAGAGGCAGGGGTGCTGAAGCTTTCTTT. It translates to CSARGRGAEAFF.

J is TRBJ2-3 and V is TRBV7-2; no clear D. Trimming took off 2 bases at V and 1 base at J, with 4 bases between the two ends. This CDR3 has 13 amino acids. Germline V gene sequence: CDR1 SGHTA, CDR2 FQGNSA. The CDR3 coding sequence is TGTGCCAGCAGCTTATACCGCACAGATACGCAGTATTTT. This encodes CASSLYRTDTQYF.

The chain uses TRBV7-2 and TRBJ1-6, with D unresolved. The germline V gene has CDR1 SGHTA and CDR2 FQGNSA. The CDR3 has 11 residues. Trimming took 6 bases from V and 8 from J, leaving 5 bases between them. CDR3 region: CASRDDSPLHF. CDR3 sequence (DNA): TGTGCCAGCAGGGACGATTCACCCCTCCACTTT.

The V call is TRBV3-1, the J call TRBJ2-7; D unresolved. Trimming left V 0 bases short and J 0 bases short, with 9 bases between. Per the germline V gene, CDR1 is LGHDT and CDR2 is YNNKEL (reference sequence). This CDR3 is 15 amino acids long. CDR3 protein: CASSQDGRLSYEQYF. In DNA, the CDR3 is TGTGCCAGCAGCCAAGATGGACGTCTCTCCTACGAGCAGTACTTC.

This clonotype was seen only once. This sequence joins TRBV3-1 and TRBJ2-1; no clear D gene. V was clipped by 1 base and J by 6 bases, with 7 bases between them. This CDR3 comprises 13 residues. Germline values: CDR1 LGHDT, CDR2 YNNKEL (reference sequence). The CDR3 loop is CASSQGQSNEQFF. CDR3 coding DNA: TGTGCCAGCAGCCAAGGACAAAGCAATGAGCAGTTCTTC.

V and J are TRBV20-1 and TRBJ2-1; tentatively, D is TRBD1 (5 bases). V lost 3 bases and J 7 bases, leaving 22 bases between the germline ends. Germline loops: CDR1 DFQATT, CDR2 SNEGSKA (reference sequence). The CDR3 consists of 16 residues. In DNA, the CDR3 is TGCAGTGCTAGGCCCCCGTTGAGGACAATGGTGAATGAGCAGTTCTTC. It codes for CSARPPLRTMVNEQFF.

V and J are TRBV20-1 and TRBJ1-5; tentative D call: TRBD1 (6 bases). The ends were cut back, 5 bases at V and 11 bases at J, with 13 bases in the middle. CDR3 size: 11 residues. The germline V gene encodes CDR1 DFQATT and CDR2 SNEGSKA (reference sequence). Here the CDR3 reads CSASDRGAQHF. The CDR3 bases are TGCAGTGCTTCGGACAGAGGGGCCCAGCATTTT.

The V and J genes are TRBV9 and TRBJ1-3, with D perhaps TRBD1 (6 bases). The germline V gene has CDR1 SGDLS and CDR2 YYNGEE. The V end lost 0 bases, the J end lost 0 bases, and 13 bases lay between the germline ends. This CDR3 is built from 17 residues. CDR3 sequence (DNA): TGTGCCAGCAGCGTAGCACCAGGGGCCATCTCTGGAAACACCATATATTTT. Translated, it gives CASSVAPGAISGNTIYF.

The chain uses TRBV20-1 and TRBJ2-2, with TRBD1 matching over 9 bases. Germline V lookup: CDR1 DFQATT, CDR2 SNEGSKA (reference sequence). This CDR3 comprises 14 residues. J was trimmed by 5 bases and V by 6 bases; bases with no gene match: 7. CDR3 amino acids: CSAPGQGLTGELFF. For the CDR3, the DNA is TGCAGTGCGCCGGGACAGGGACTTACCGGGGAGCTGTTTTTT.

The chain recombines TRBV2 with TRBJ2-2; tentatively, D is TRBD1 (6 bases). The CDR3 has 13 amino acids. V was clipped by 8 bases and J by 2 bases, with 9 bases between them. Germline V gene lookup returns CDR1 SNHLY and CDR2 FYNNEI. CDR3 amino acids: CASQGHNTGELFF. The CDR3 region has the DNA TGTGCCAGCCAGGGACATAACACCGGGGAGCTGTTTTTT.

J is TRBJ1-5 and V is TRBV18, with D perhaps matching TRBD1 (5 bases). The germline gives CDR1 KGHSH, CDR2 LQKENI. The CDR3 loop spans 15 amino acids. Trimming left V 3 bases short and J 4 bases short, with 13 bases between. The DNA for the CDR3 is TGTGCCAGCTCACCCCTGAGCGGGGGTAATCAGCCCCAGCATTTT. It translates to CASSPLSGGNQPQHF.

The chain carries TRBV9 and TRBJ1-4; unclear D gene. The CDR3 is 16 residues long. The germline V gene has CDR1 SGDLS and CDR2 YYNGEE. Trimming removed 0 bases at V and 5 bases at J, with 14 bases between. The CDR3 loop reads CASSVGVGKENEKLFF. As DNA, the CDR3 is TGTGCCAGCAGCGTAGGAGTTGGGAAGGAGAATGAAAAACTGTTTTTT.

This chain uses TRBV30 with TRBJ2-4, with 7 positions matching TRBD1. Unmatched junction bases numbered 10, after V lost 5 bases and J lost 6 bases. The CDR3 consists of 14 residues. Germline CDR1 reads GTSNPN; CDR2 reads SVGIG (reference sequence). The DNA of the CDR3 is TGTGCCTGGGCGACCGGGACAGCCCCAAACATTCAGTACTTC. As protein: CAWATGTAPNIQYF.

CDR3 in amino acids: CASSLVGAGSNQPQHF. The DNA for the CDR3 is TGTGCCAGCTCACTCGTCGGCGCGGGGAGCAATCAGCCCCAGCATTTT. The chain links TRBV18 to TRBJ1-5; D is unclear. Per germline, CDR1 KGHSH and CDR2 LQKENI. The length of the CDR3 is 16 residues. V gave up 4 bases and J gave up 1 base, with 14 bases separating them. Full variable domain (remainder filled in from reference TRBV18 and TRBJ1-5): NAGVMQNPRHLVRRRGQEARLRCSPMKGHSHVYWYRQLPEEGLKFMVYLQKENIIDESGMPKERFSAEFPKEGPSILRIQQVVRGDSAAYFCASSLVGAGSNQPQHFGDGTRLSIL.

This chain joins TRBV29-1 and TRBJ2-1, with 10 bases that match TRBD2. V lost 3 bases, J lost 7 bases, and 6 bases stayed unmatched. This CDR3 contains 14 residues. The germline V gene encodes CDR1 SQVTM and CDR2 ANQGSEA. The CDR3 protein is CSVDKRGGGNEQFF. CDR3 DNA sequence: TGCAGCGTTGACAAGCGGGGGGGCGGAAATGAGCAGTTCTTC.

This chain connects TRBV18 to TRBJ1-1, with 10 positions matching TRBD1. Germline V gene sequence: CDR1 KGHSH, CDR2 LQKENI. This CDR3 spans 14 amino acids. Trimming cost V 8 bases and J 4 bases; bases outside gene matches: 7. The CDR3 here is CASGHGQGVTEAFF. The CDR3 DNA reads TGTGCCAGCGGACACGGACAGGGGGTCACTGAAGCTTTCTTT.

The V gene is TRBV19, the J gene TRBJ1-6; D is ambiguous. This CDR3 region has 15 residues. With 0 bases removed from V and 6 bases from J, the gap between germline ends came to 9 bases. Germline-derived CDR1 and CDR2 are LNHDA and SQIVND (reference sequence). CDR3 in amino acids: CASSIEDRLNSPLHF. The CDR3 nucleotides read TGTGCCAGTAGTATAGAGGACCGACTTAATTCACCCCTCCACTTT.

This chain connects TRBV15 to TRBJ1-1; D not certain. V lost 0 bases to trimming and J lost 6 bases, with 5 bases between them. CDR3 length equals 12 residues. Germline V lookup: CDR1 LNHNV, CDR2 YYDKDF (reference sequence). In DNA form, the CDR3 reads TGTGCCACCAGCAGAGATATGGCTGAAGCTTTCTTT. It yields the protein CATSRDMAEAFF.